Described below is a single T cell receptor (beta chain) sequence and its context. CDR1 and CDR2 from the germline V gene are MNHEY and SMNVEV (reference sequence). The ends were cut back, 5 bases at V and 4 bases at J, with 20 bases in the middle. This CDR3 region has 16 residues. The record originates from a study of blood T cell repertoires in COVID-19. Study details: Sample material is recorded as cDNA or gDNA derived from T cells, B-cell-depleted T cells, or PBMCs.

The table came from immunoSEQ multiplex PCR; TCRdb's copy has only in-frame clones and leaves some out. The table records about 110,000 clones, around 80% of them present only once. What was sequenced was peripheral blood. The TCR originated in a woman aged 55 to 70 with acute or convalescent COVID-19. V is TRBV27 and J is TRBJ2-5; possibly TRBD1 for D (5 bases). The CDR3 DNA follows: TGTGCCAGCAGTCCCCTCCTTCTAGGGGTGGGAGAGACCCAGTACTTC. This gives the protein CASSPLLLGVGETQYF.